The present T cell receptor (beta chain) was sequenced within a study of T cell repertoires in cytomegalovirus infection. The overall study: Recently identified HLA-C-restricted CMV epitopes were used, and well-studied HLA-B-restricted CMV epitopes were used as well. Indications of both CMV infection and matching HLA type were provided by public TCR beta signatures. Broader study findings: HLA-C-restricted CMV clonotypes gave the most frequent clonotype in two of eight donors.

TCRdb itself ran the reads through MiXCR, one entry per CDR3 protein. In the table there are approximately 730,000 distinct CDR3 sequences, 25% to 30% of which are singletons. The CDR3 consists of 13 residues. The germline V gene has CDR1 SGHNT and CDR2 YENEEA. The V end was cut by 3 bases, the J end by 9 bases, with 12 bases between. As concerns this clonotype: Its antigen remains unknown.

This rearrangement joins TRBV11-3 to TRBJ1-3, with D perhaps matching TRBD1 (6 bases). This clonotype originated in a human donor in good health (CMV status not recorded). Some clones in this sample may be carry-over from other donors' samples. The material sequenced was cultured CD8+ T cells from PBMCs, taken from culture after CMV antigen stimulation. The chain's CDR3 is CASSFVRGITIYF. The CDR3 region has the DNA TGTGCCAGCAGCTTCGTCAGGGGCATCACCATATATTTT.